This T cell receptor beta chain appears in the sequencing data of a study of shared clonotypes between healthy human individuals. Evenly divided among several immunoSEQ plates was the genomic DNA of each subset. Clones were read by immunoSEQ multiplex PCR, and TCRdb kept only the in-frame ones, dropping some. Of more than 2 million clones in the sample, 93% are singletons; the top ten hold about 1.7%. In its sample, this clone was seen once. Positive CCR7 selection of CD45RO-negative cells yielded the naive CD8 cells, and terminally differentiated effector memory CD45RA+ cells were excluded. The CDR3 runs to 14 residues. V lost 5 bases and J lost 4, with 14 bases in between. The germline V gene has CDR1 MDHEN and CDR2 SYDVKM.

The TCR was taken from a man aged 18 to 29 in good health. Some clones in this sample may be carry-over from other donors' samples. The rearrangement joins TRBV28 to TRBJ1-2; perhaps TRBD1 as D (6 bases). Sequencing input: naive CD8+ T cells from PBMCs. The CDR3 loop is CASSPHGGSYGYTF. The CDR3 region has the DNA TGTGCCAGCAGTCCCCACGGGGGCTCCTATGGCTACACCTTC.